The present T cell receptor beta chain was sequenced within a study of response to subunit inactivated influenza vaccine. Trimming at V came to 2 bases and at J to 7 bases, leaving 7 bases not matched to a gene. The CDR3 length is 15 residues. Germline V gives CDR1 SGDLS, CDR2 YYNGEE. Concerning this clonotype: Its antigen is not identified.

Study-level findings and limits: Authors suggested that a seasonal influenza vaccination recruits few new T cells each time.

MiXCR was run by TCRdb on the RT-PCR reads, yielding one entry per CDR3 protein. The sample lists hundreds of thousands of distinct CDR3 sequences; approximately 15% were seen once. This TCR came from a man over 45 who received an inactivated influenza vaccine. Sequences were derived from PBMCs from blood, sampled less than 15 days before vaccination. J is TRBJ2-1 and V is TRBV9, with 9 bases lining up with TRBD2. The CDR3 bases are TGTGCCAGCAGCGTGGCTAGCGGGACACCTAATGAGCAGTTCTTC. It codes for CASSVASGTPNEQFF.